The 24 T cell receptor beta chains given below trace back to one sample, sequenced in a study of CDR3 diversity in severe acne. MiXCR, applied by TCRdb to the PCR reads, yields one record per CDR3 protein. The sample records around 83,000 distinct CDR3 sequences, approximately 54% being singletons. Sequenced material: blood. The source of these receptors is a male donor with severe acne vulgaris.

This clonotype was seen ten or more times. J is TRBJ2-1 and V is TRBV7-9, with 7 positions matching TRBD1. The germline V gene encodes CDR1 SEHNR and CDR2 FQNEAQ (reference sequence). V shed 2 bases and J 5 bases; nucleotides not matched to a gene: 3. CDR3 length: 14 amino acids. CDR3 protein: CASSLTGENNEQFF. DNA for the CDR3: TGTGCCAGCAGCTTAACAGGGGAGAACAATGAGCAGTTCTTC.

This chain links TRBV7-9 with TRBJ2-5; possible D gene TRBD2, 5 bases. The CDR3 is 15 amino acids. V was trimmed by 3 bases and J by 2 bases, leaving 13 bases between them. CDR1 SEHNR and CDR2 FQNEAQ come from the germline V gene (reference sequence). This CDR3 reads CASSFRGLAQETQYF. The CDR3 DNA reads TGTGCCAGCAGCTTCCGAGGACTGGCTCAAGAGACCCAGTACTTC.

Concerning this clonotype: The junction departs from the called germline gene at one end, perhaps through a read error. The V and J genes are TRBV15 and TRBJ2-5; no firm D call. The CDR3 has 13 amino acids. Germline V gene data show CDR1 as LNHNV and CDR2 as YYDKDF (reference sequence). CDR3: CATSSGDKRTPYF. CDR3 coding DNA: TGTGCCACCAGCAGCGGCGACAAGAGAACCCCGTACTTC. Filled out from reference TRBV15 and TRBJ2-5, the complete variable domain reads DAMVIQNPRYQVTQFGKPVTLSCSQTLNHNVMYWYQQKSSQAPKLLFHYYDKDFNNEADTPDNFQSRRPNTSFCFLDIRSPGLGDTAMYLCATSSGDKRTPYFGPGTRLLVL.

The chain links TRBV20-1 to TRBJ2-5; 15 positions match TRBD2. The CDR3 is made up of 16 amino acids. CDR1 and CDR2 (germline): DFQATT, SNEGSKA (reference sequence). With V trimmed by 6 bases and J by 2 bases, 7 bases remained unmatched. The CDR3 sequence: CSANGLAGGSQETQYF. The DNA for the CDR3 is TGCAGTGCAAATGGACTAGCGGGAGGGAGTCAAGAGACCCAGTACTTC.

A remark on this clonotype: At one boundary the junction diverges from the germline segment, which might be a read error. The V and J genes are TRBV4-3 and TRBJ1-2; no reliable D call. CDR3 length: 15 residues. CDR1 LGHNA and CDR2 YSLEER come from the germline V gene. This CDR3 reads CANSQDRYGNYGYTF. In DNA form, the CDR3 reads TGCGCCAACAGCCAAGATCGATACGGGAACTATGGCTACACCTTC.

The gene calls are TRBV27 and TRBJ2-1; 10 nucleotides line up with TRBD2. This CDR3 comprises 15 residues. Germline loops: CDR1 MNHEY, CDR2 SMNVEV (reference sequence). Trimming at V came to 2 bases and at J to 7 bases, leaving 5 bases not matched to a gene. The CDR3 nucleotides are TGTGCCAGCAGTTTAATTCTAGCGGGAGTTAATGAGCAGTTCTTC. As protein: CASSLILAGVNEQFF.

This clonotype has ten or more counts. The genes are TRBV7-6 and TRBJ2-7; TRBD2 might be the D (6 bases). CDR3 size: 15 residues. The ends were cut back, 2 bases at V and 2 bases at J, with 13 bases in the middle. The V gene's germline CDR1 is SGHVS and CDR2 FNYEAQ. For the CDR3, the DNA is TGTGCCAGCAGCTTACACGGAGGGCCAACCTACGAGCAGTACGTC. It yields the protein CASSLHGGPTYEQYV.

The chain links TRBV7-9 to TRBJ2-1; D perhaps matches TRBD1 (6 bases). In germline, CDR1 is SEHNR, CDR2 FQNEAQ (reference sequence). Trimming took off 6 bases at V and 4 bases at J, with 10 bases between the two ends. There are 13 residues in the CDR3. The CDR3 region has the DNA TGTGCCAGCAGGTTGGACAGATACAATGAGCAGTTCTTC. This translates into CASRLDRYNEQFF.

In DNA, the CDR3 is TGTGCCAGCAGTGACACAGCCTACCAAGAGACCCAGTACTTC. Its translation: CASSDTAYQETQYF. The rearrangement uses TRBV2 and TRBJ2-5; D is unresolved. Germline CDR1 reads SNHLY; CDR2 reads FYNNEI. V lost 3 bases, J lost 0 bases, and 8 bases lay in between. The CDR3 contains 14 residues.

This clonotype showed up many times. The chain couples TRBV20-1 to TRBJ2-3, with D possibly TRBD1 on 5 matching bases. The V gene lost 0 bases and the J gene lost 5 bases, with 15 bases spanning the gap. The CDR3 consists of 15 residues. The germline gives CDR1 DFQATT, CDR2 SNEGSKA (reference sequence). In DNA form, the CDR3 reads TGCAGTGCTAGAGATCCGGCCACCCAGGGAGATACGCAGTATTTT. Its protein is CSARDPATQGDTQYF.

V usage is TRBV5-4 and J usage is TRBJ2-3; 7 bases fit TRBD2. Germline V gene sequence: CDR1 SGHNT, CDR2 YYREEE (reference sequence). The CDR3 covers 18 residues. V gave up 4 bases and J gave up 2 bases; unmatched junction bases: 16. CDR3 region: CASSPIRGRDRFTDTQYF. The CDR3, as DNA: TGTGCCAGCAGCCCGATACGGGGGAGGGATCGATTCACAGATACGCAGTATTTT. The complete variable domain, with remaining parts taken from reference TRBV5-4 and TRBJ2-3, reads ETGVTQSPTHLIKTRGQQVTLRCSSQSGHNTVSWYQQALGQGPQFIFQYYREEENGRGNFPPRFSGLQFPNYSSELNVNALELDDSALYLCASSPIRGRDRFTDTQYFGPGTRLTVL.

The V call is TRBV24-1, the J call TRBJ1-4; the match to TRBD1 covers 11 bases. Germline CDR1 KGHDR, CDR2 SFDVKD. V was pared by 2 bases and J by 0 bases, with 4 bases of the junction left unmatched. This CDR3 has 18 amino acids. CDR3 coding DNA: TGTGCCACCAGTGATTCGGGACAGGGGGACGCAACTAATGAAAAACTGTTTTTT. Translating gives CATSDSGQGDATNEKLFF.

The chain joins TRBV5-4 to TRBJ2-7; possibly TRBD1 or TRBD2 for D (6 bases each). CDR3 length: 14 amino acids. V lost 1 base and J 2 bases, leaving 10 bases between the germline ends. CDR1 and CDR2 from the germline V gene are SGHNT and YYREEE (reference sequence). As DNA, the CDR3 is TGTGCCAGCAGCTTGTGGGGGGCAGCCTACGAGCAGTACTTC. Translation: CASSLWGAAYEQYF.

The sample holds many counts of this clonotype. J is TRBJ2-3 and V is TRBV6-5, with D tentatively TRBD1 (5 bases). There are 15 residues in the CDR3. Trimming took off 6 bases at V and 2 bases at J, with 15 bases between the two ends. Germline V gene sequence: CDR1 MNHEY, CDR2 SVGAGI. The CDR3 is CASREGAANTDTQYF. The CDR3 DNA is TGTGCCAGCAGGGAAGGGGCGGCAAACACAGATACGCAGTATTTT.

This clonotype was seen at least ten times. The chain links TRBV5-1 to TRBJ2-2, with 7 bases lining up with TRBD1. V lost 2 bases, J lost 2 bases, and 6 bases stayed unmatched. The CDR3 covers 16 residues. Germline V gene lookup returns CDR1 SGHRS and CDR2 YFSETQ. The DNA of the CDR3 is TGCGCCAGCAGCTTATTTGGGACAGCCAACACCGGGGAGCTGTTTTTT. Encoded protein: CASSLFGTANTGELFF.

The chain has TRBV6-5 and TRBJ2-5; 8 nucleotides agree with TRBD1. This CDR3 contains 14 residues. Per germline, CDR1 MNHEY and CDR2 SVGAGI. V dropped 8 bases and J dropped 5; count of bases not matched to a gene: 10. The CDR3 loop is CASAAQGAWETQYF. In nucleotides, the CDR3 is TGTGCCAGCGCCGCCCAGGGGGCGTGGGAGACCCAGTACTTC.

This clonotype was observed many times. This rearrangement joins TRBV5-1 to TRBJ2-5; no reliable D call. The CDR3 is 13 residues long. Per germline, CDR1 SGHRS and CDR2 YFSETQ. Deletions cut 0 bases from V and 2 bases from J, with 5 bases between. This CDR3 is CASSLVRQETQYF. CDR3 bases: TGCGCCAGCAGCTTGGTTAGGCAAGAGACCCAGTACTTC.

The chain joins TRBV11-2 to TRBJ1-2; D is unclear. CDR3 length equals 15 residues. Germline-derived CDR1 and CDR2 are SGHAT and FQNNGV. Trimming took off 3 bases at V and 4 bases at J, with 15 bases between the two ends. The CDR3 spells CASSFRAEDIYGYTF. The CDR3 coding sequence is TGTGCCAGCAGCTTCCGGGCAGAAGATATCTATGGCTACACCTTC.

The chain has TRBV27 and TRBJ1-6; tentatively, D is TRBD1 (5 bases). CDR1 and CDR2 (germline): MNHEY, SMNVEV (reference sequence). The CDR3 sequence is 15 residues long. V was trimmed by 0 bases and J by 9 bases, leaving 12 bases between them. Here the CDR3 DNA reads TGTGCCAGCAGTTTATCCGGACTTAGGGGTTCACCCCTCCACTTT. Translation gives CASSLSGLRGSPLHF.

The sample holds many counts of this clonotype. The CDR3 sequence is CASSKNTEAFF. The CDR3, as DNA: TGTGCCAGTAGCAAAAACACTGAAGCTTTCTTT. This rearrangement joins TRBV19 to TRBJ1-1; D not certain. Trimming removed 6 bases at V and 2 bases at J, with 4 bases between. CDR3 length: 11 residues. Germline lookup yields CDR1 LNHDA and CDR2 SQIVND (reference sequence).

On this clonotype: This CDR3 is missing its conserved last phenylalanine or tryptophan, likely due to a read error. The genes are TRBV6-5 and TRBJ1-1, with 8 bases that match TRBD1. The ends lost 6 bases at V and 5 bases at J; junction bases unmatched: 11. The CDR3 has 15 residues. The germline V gene has CDR1 MNHEY and CDR2 SVGAGI. The CDR3 is CASSPLGQGRTEAFL. CDR3 in DNA: TGTGCCAGCAGCCCCCTTGGACAGGGTCGAACTGAAGCTTTCCTT.

V is TRBV5-4 and J is TRBJ1-2; no clear D. The CDR3 contains 11 residues. Germline V gene sequence: CDR1 SGHNT, CDR2 YYREEE (reference sequence). V gave up 3 bases and J gave up 8 bases, with 8 bases separating them. The CDR3 region is CASSSGRGYTF. The DNA for the CDR3 is TGTGCCAGCAGCTCGGGGAGGGGCTACACCTTC.

About this clonotype: A much more abundant neighbour one base away suggests this may be a read error. The gene calls are TRBV7-2 and TRBJ2-1; D might be TRBD2 (6 bases). The V gene lost 11 bases and the J gene lost 8 bases, with 19 bases spanning the gap. The germline V gene encodes CDR1 SGHTA and CDR2 FQGNSA. The CDR3 totals 13 residues. DNA for the CDR3: TGTGCCTGCGCCCGGAGGGTCCGGGATGAGCAGTTCTTC. Its translation is CACARRVRDEQFF. Full variable domain (rest looked up from reference TRBV7-2 and TRBJ2-1): GAGVSQSPSNKVTEKGKDVELRCDPISGHTALYWYRQSLGQGLEFLIYFQGNSAPDKSGLPSDRFSAERTGGSVSTLTIQRTQQEDSAVYLCACARRVRDEQFFGPGTRLTVL.

There are a few counts of this clonotype. The chain uses TRBV6-1 and TRBJ2-3; 8 bases are shared with TRBD2. The germline gives CDR1 MNHNS, CDR2 SASEGT. The ends lost 3 bases at V and 4 bases at J; junction bases unmatched: 6. The CDR3 runs to 15 residues. DNA of the CDR3: TGTGCCAGCAGTGACGAGGCGGGGGGATCAGATACGCAGTATTTT. The encoded protein is CASSDEAGGSDTQYF.